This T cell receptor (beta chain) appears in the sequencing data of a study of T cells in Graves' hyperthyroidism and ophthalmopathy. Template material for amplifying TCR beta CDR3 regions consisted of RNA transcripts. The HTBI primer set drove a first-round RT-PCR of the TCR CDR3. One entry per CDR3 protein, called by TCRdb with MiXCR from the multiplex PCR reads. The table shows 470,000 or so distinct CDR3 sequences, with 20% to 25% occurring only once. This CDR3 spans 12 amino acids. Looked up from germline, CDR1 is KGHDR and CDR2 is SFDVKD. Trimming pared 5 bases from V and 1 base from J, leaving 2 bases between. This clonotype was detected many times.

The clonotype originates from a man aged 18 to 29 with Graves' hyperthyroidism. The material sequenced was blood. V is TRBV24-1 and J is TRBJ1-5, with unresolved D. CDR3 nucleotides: TGTGCCACCAGTGCAAGCAATCAGCCCCAGCATTTT. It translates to CATSASNQPQHF.